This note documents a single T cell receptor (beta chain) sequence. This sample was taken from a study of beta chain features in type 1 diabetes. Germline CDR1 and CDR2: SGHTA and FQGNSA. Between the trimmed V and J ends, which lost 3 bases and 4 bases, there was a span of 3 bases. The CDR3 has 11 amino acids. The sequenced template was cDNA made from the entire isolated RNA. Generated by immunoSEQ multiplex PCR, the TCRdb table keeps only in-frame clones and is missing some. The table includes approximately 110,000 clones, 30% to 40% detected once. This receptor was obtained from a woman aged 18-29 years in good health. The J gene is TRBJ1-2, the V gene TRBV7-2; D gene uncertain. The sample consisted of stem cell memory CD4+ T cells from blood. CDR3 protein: CASSFVYGYTF. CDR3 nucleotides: TGTGCCAGCAGCTTCGTCTATGGCTACACCTTC.